These T cell receptor beta chains were read from a single sample in a study of metastatic and nonmetastatic thyroid tumors. TCRdb ran MiXCR on the PCR reads. The sample includes roughly 14,000 clones, 3% to 4% of them seen just once. Sequencing was carried out using tumor tissue. The receptors shown here come from a female donor with papillary thyroid cancer or a benign thyroid nodule (not recorded which). Some clones in this sample may be carry-over from other donors' samples. The CDR3 runs from the conserved cysteine through the conserved F or W. A D gene is named only where the DNA matches it firmly. The size field is filled for only some rows; it gives once, few, many or a size class.

cdr3_aa clone_size j_call d_call v_call cdr3_length
CASSFTRTGNTIYF few TRBJ1-3 NA TRBV6-5 14
CASGHSNQPQHF few TRBJ1-5 NA TRBV2 12
CASSRQGNYGYTF few TRBJ1-2 TRBD1 TRBV2 13
CASQRGAGTYEQYF few TRBJ2-7 TRBD2 TRBV2 14
CASSSRSFRQYF few TRBJ2-7 NA TRBV28 12
CASSLAVGGGYGYTF few TRBJ1-2 NA TRBV12-3/TRBV12-4 15
CASSEPGQGFYGYTF few TRBJ1-2 TRBD1 TRBV6-1 15
CASSTDRVGYEQYF medium-sized TRBJ2-7 TRBD1 TRBV19 14
CASSPGLDRELFF few TRBJ2-2 NA TRBV13 13
CSARGKTGNLDTEAFF NA TRBJ1-1 NA TRBV20-1 16
CAEGGLRNTIYF NA TRBJ1-3 TRBD1 TRBV11-2 12
CASSDAPGQGNYEQYF many TRBJ2-7 NA TRBV4-2 16
CASSFWGSSQETQYF NA TRBJ2-5 NA TRBV12-3/TRBV12-4 15
CASKGARLYYGYTF few TRBJ1-2 TRBD1 TRBV6-1 14
CASSPQIGPGEGSPLHF medium-sized TRBJ1-6 NA TRBV19 17
CASSPAGGYGYTF few TRBJ1-2 TRBD1 TRBV11-2 13
CASRRQGIYEQYF few TRBJ2-7 TRBD1 TRBV27 13
CASSETLGLPYEQYF NA TRBJ2-7 NA TRBV28 15
CSASKANTGELFF few TRBJ2-2 NA TRBV20-1 13
CASSLGRGTSGNTIYF NA TRBJ1-3 TRBD1 TRBV5-1 16
CASNYSSGGEETQYF once TRBJ2-3 TRBD2 TRBV6-2/TRBV6-3 15
CASSSNGGRGSPLHF few TRBJ1-6 NA TRBV2 15
CASSVVPRRKEKLFF few TRBJ1-4 NA TRBV6-1 15
CASSLADDPGYEQYF NA TRBJ2-7 NA TRBV27 15
CSALGGAIYNEQFF NA TRBJ2-1 NA TRBV20-1 14
CASSQAFGNIQYF many TRBJ2-4 NA TRBV14 13